What follows describes a single T cell receptor (beta chain). The specificity of this receptor is unknown. A commercial ELISA kit detecting HCMV-specific IgG in serum was used to determine HCMV serostatus. Ficoll density gradient centrifugation was used to isolate peripheral blood mononuclear cells from blood. The run used an Illumina HiSeq 2000. TCR beta cDNA libraries were prepared using 5'RACE template switching, which introduced a universal primer site and unique molecular identifiers. cDNA synthesis was primed from the TCR beta constant segment, followed by two successive PCR amplification steps. The study's own analysis went as follows. MIGEC was used to demultiplex reads and group the reads by UMI, and MiTCR was used to assemble and quantify clonotypes. To remove erroneous sequences, TCR cDNA sequences were retained only when supported by two or more reads. The tcR package was used for downstream repertoire analysis, with clonotypes matched between fractions based on CDR3 nucleotide sequence plus V segment. VDJmatch was used to annotate antigen specificity against VDJdb, with one amino acid substitution allowed in CDR3. Through TCRdb reprocessing, the reads give one entry per CDR3 protein sequence; DNA is omitted. TCRdb assigned the V and J calls; the authors' analysis was not used. The sample's own table lists 130,000 to 150,000 distinct CDR3 sequences. The top ten hold roughly an eighth of the sample.

These data originate in a study of T cells expressing NK-cell markers (TCRdb year 2020). Describing the broader study: Eight or nine donors provided sorted CD3+CD56+NKG2C+, CD3+CD56+NKG2C- and CD3+CD56-NKG2C+ T-cell subsets, whose TCR beta-chain repertoires were profiled. Among the eight sequenced donors, only one was HCMV-seronegative, while the other seven were HCMV-seropositive. The study sequenced eight donors, all healthy volunteers chosen at random: three men and five women. Libraries were sequenced as 2 x 150 bp reads on Illumina HiSeq 2000/2500, MiSeq or NextSeq. What the work shows at the level of the full study, not this receptor alone: In five to seven donors, the dominant CD3+CD56+NKG2C+ clonotypes were among the top 10 CD8+ clonotypes and accounted for about 1.0-7.0% of CD8+ T cells. Those dominant clonotypes were again the most abundant among CD3+CD56-NKG2C+ cells in four donors, at about 25-65%. It remained unclear whether the expanded NKG2C-expressing T cell clones were specific for HCMV antigens.

The receptor was isolated from a man aged 18 to 30 in good health. Donor details come from another sample of the same person, matched by shared clones. Sequenced: blood T cells: a sorted CD56 or NKG2C T cell subset, CD4+ or CD8+ T cells, or bulk PBMC T cells (not recorded which).

For the CDR3, the sequence is CASSEALGSGSTDTQYF. The rearrangement joined TRBV6-1 to TRBJ2-3; TCRdb returns TRBD2, unconfirmable since there is no DNA. CDR1 and CDR2 are read off the germline V gene as MNHNS and SASEGT. Counted from cysteine to phenylalanine, this CDR3 has 17 amino acids. No DNA accompanies this entry.